The subject of this entry is one TCR beta chain. Its antigen is undetermined. Sequencing was performed with immunoSEQ multiplex PCR; in TCRdb, only in-frame clones are kept and a portion is missing. The data show about 46,000 clones, with around 90% seen just once and 4% to 5% held by the top ten. This sample was taken from a study of OX40 agonist ivuxolimab in advanced cancers. Study details: Subjects had a mean age of roughly 60 years, with a range of 23 to 79; roughly 80% were male. General study findings and limits: Relatively little clonal expansion, among the lowest observed, appeared in partial responders at 0.1-3.0 mg/kg. On average, CD8+ T cells had more expanded clones than CD4+.

This CDR3 is 14 amino acids long. Trimming cost V 7 bases and J 7 bases, with 16 bases left between them. The germline V gene has CDR1 MNHEY and CDR2 SVGAGI. Peripheral blood came from all dose cohorts at three timepoints. The input for sequencing was CD4+ or CD8+ T cells sorted from blood, taken in a trial of the OX40 agonist ivuxolimab. This sequence joins TRBV6-5 and TRBJ2-2; D assignment may be TRBD1 or TRBD2 (7 bases each). The sequence derives from an adult with an advanced solid tumor such as melanoma, head and neck, liver or kidney cancer. In DNA, the CDR3 is TGTGCCAGCACCCCAACAGGGGAGGGCGGGGAGCTGTTTTTT. This translates into CASTPTGEGGELFF.